This entry lists 28 T cell receptor beta chains sequenced from one sample in a study of blood T cells in healthy people across ages. It was with a sample-barcoded 5' primer and a J-beta primer mix that a second PCR of about 7 to 12 cycles was run. TCRdb reprocessed the 5' RACE reads via MiXCR and lists one record per CDR3 protein. This sample yields approximately 1.5 million distinct CDR3 sequences, of which 30% to 35% are seen a single time; roughly 10% belongs to the top ten. The sample was blood. The source is a woman younger than 45 in good health.

This chain uses TRBV2 with TRBJ2-5; a possible D gene is TRBD1 (6 bases). The CDR3 runs 13 residues. Trimming removed 11 bases at V and 5 bases at J, with 18 bases between. Germline-derived CDR1 and CDR2 are SNHLY and FYNNEI. For the CDR3, the DNA is TGTGCCGGTCGCGGACAGCTTTTCGAGACCCAGTACTTC. Amino acids: CAGRGQLFETQYF.

The chain employs TRBV12-3 or TRBV12-4 and TRBJ2-6; D gene uncertain. V lost 2 bases to trimming and J lost 0 bases, with 5 bases between them. CDR3 length equals 15 residues. CDR3 coding DNA: TGTGCCAGCAGTTTACAATACTCTGGGGCCAACGTCCTGACTTTC. This encodes CASSLQYSGANVLTF.

This clonotype was observed a few times. The chain carries TRBV4-1 and TRBJ2-1; 8 bases line up with TRBD1. CDR1 is MGHRA, CDR2 YSYEKL, per germline. Germline trimming cut 4 bases from V and 9 bases from J; bases unmatched to any gene: 8. The CDR3 contains 14 residues. The CDR3 region has the DNA TGCGCCAGCAGCCCAACAGGGGGAGGAGGTGAGCAGTTCTTC. Encoded protein: CASSPTGGGGEQFF.

V is TRBV6-6 and J is TRBJ1-2, with a tentative D call TRBD1 (6 bases). V gave up 6 bases and J gave up 10 bases, with 15 bases separating them. The CDR3 has 12 residues. The germline CDR1 and CDR2 sequences are MNHNY and SVGAGI (reference sequence). CDR3 residues: CASRQGLVDYTF. CDR3 DNA sequence: TGTGCCAGCAGACAGGGTCTCGTTGACTACACCTTC.

This chain links TRBV28 with TRBJ1-2; TRBD1 agrees at 10 bases. Germline lookup yields CDR1 MDHEN and CDR2 SYDVKM. J lost 7 bases, V lost 3 bases, and 5 bases had no gene match. The CDR3 sequence is 14 residues long. Written as DNA, the CDR3 is TGTGCCAGCAGTTTCCGACAGGGGGCCTTTGGCTACACCTTC. This sequence encodes CASSFRQGAFGYTF.

With regard to this clonotype: The junction shows a germline mismatch at one end, possibly a read error. This chain links TRBV24-1 with TRBJ2-3; 7 nucleotides align to TRBD1. Germline V gene sequence: CDR1 KGHDR, CDR2 SFDVKD. There are 17 residues in the CDR3. CDR3 sequence: CAASERTGTDLTDTQYF. The CDR3 DNA reads as TGTGCCGCCAGTGAACGGACCGGGACAGACCTCACAGATACGCAGTATTTT.

The sample holds a few counts of this clonotype. The chain uses TRBV24-1 and TRBJ2-1; D unresolved. Germline lookup yields CDR1 KGHDR and CDR2 SFDVKD. CDR3 size: 14 residues. V was trimmed by 3 bases and J by 8 bases, leaving 13 bases between them. The CDR3 sequence: CATSDTPRRHEQFF. As DNA, the CDR3 is TGTGCCACCAGTGATACCCCCCGGCGGCATGAGCAGTTCTTC.

A single count supports this clonotype. V is TRBV11-2 and J is TRBJ2-5, with D tentatively TRBD1 (5 bases). Germline V gene lookup returns CDR1 SGHAT and CDR2 FQNNGV. The CDR3 has 12 amino acids. Trimming pared 5 bases from V and 6 bases from J, leaving 10 bases between. Here the CDR3 reads CASSPSGKTQYF. DNA of the CDR3: TGTGCCAGCAGCCCCTCAGGGAAGACCCAGTACTTC.

This chain links TRBV7-8 with TRBJ2-2; D not resolved. V lost 1 base, J lost 6 bases, and 6 bases lay in between. The CDR3 consists of 13 residues. Per the germline V gene, CDR1 is SGHVS and CDR2 is FQNEAQ. The CDR3 is CASSLVAAGELFF. The CDR3 DNA reads as TGTGCCAGCAGCTTAGTGGCCGCCGGGGAGCTGTTTTTT.

V usage is TRBV15 and J usage is TRBJ2-4; 11 nucleotides agree with TRBD1. With 5 bases clipped from V and 3 bases from J, the junction kept 6 bases outside the gene matches. CDR1 is LNHNV, CDR2 YYDKDF, per germline (reference sequence). The CDR3 runs 16 residues. The CDR3 region has the DNA TGTGCCACCAGCCGCGGACAGGGGGCGAGCAAAAACATTCAGTACTTC. Translation: CATSRGQGASKNIQYF.

About this clonotype: At one end, the junction sequence differs from germline, possibly due to a read error. The gene calls are TRBV7-2 and TRBJ2-1; 11 bases are shared with TRBD2. The CDR3 extends over 15 amino acids. CDR1 and CDR2 (germline): SGHTA, FQGNSA. CDR3 amino acids: CAGSSSGGLFYEQFF. The CDR3 DNA reads as TGTGCCGGCAGCTCTAGCGGGGGGCTCTTTTATGAGCAGTTCTTC.

The rearrangement uses TRBV7-3 and TRBJ2-1, with a weak D call TRBD2 (5 bases). There are 16 residues in the CDR3. The germline V gene has CDR1 SGHTA and CDR2 FQGTGA. V was clipped by 0 bases and J by 2 bases, with 11 bases between them. Here the CDR3 DNA reads TGTGCCAGCAGCTTAACTTCGGGGTACCCCTACAATGAGCAGTTCTTC. Residues: CASSLTSGYPYNEQFF.

The chain has TRBV19 and TRBJ1-2, with 7 bases identical to TRBD1. In germline, CDR1 is LNHDA, CDR2 SQIVND (reference sequence). With 7 bases clipped from V and 4 bases from J, the junction kept 3 bases outside the gene matches. The CDR3 consists of 12 residues. CDR3 sequence: CASNNRGYGYTF. The CDR3 DNA sequence: TGTGCCAGTAATAACAGGGGCTATGGCTACACCTTC.

The rearrangement uses TRBV10-3 and TRBJ2-4; possibly TRBD2 for D (5 bases). The better agreement between TRBJ2-7 and the DNA end casts doubt on the J call. This CDR3 is 15 amino acids long. Germline CDR1 reads ENHRY; CDR2 reads SYGVKD. The CDR3 sequence is CAISESRGSPYEQYF. The CDR3 nucleotides read TGTGCCATCAGTGAGTCGAGAGGGTCCCCCTACGAGCAGTACTTC.

V is TRBV20-1 and J is TRBJ1-1; unclear D gene. Germline V gene lookup returns CDR1 DFQATT and CDR2 SNEGSKA (reference sequence). Trimming stripped 3 bases from V and 2 bases from J, with 10 bases between. This CDR3 spans 13 amino acids. The CDR3 is CSASGPSNTEAFF. CDR3 bases: TGCAGTGCTAGTGGCCCATCCAACACTGAAGCTTTCTTT.

CDR3 region: CASSPREISGANVLTF. The DNA of the CDR3 is TGTGCCAGCTCACCACGGGAGATCAGTGGGGCCAACGTCCTGACTTTC. The chain combines TRBV18 with TRBJ2-6; the D gene is possibly TRBD2 (5 bases). This CDR3 comprises 16 residues. Germline CDR1 and CDR2: KGHSH and LQKENI. Trimming took off 1 base at V and 3 bases at J, with 10 bases between the two ends.

A few counts support this clonotype. The chain carries TRBV20-1 and TRBJ1-5; a weak D match, TRBD1 (6 bases). Germline loops: CDR1 DFQATT, CDR2 SNEGSKA (reference sequence). This CDR3 has 14 residues. V was trimmed by 6 bases and J by 4 bases, leaving 16 bases between them. The CDR3 region has the DNA TGCAGTGCCACGGGCCCGGACAGAAATCAGCCCCAGCATTTT. Translating it yields CSATGPDRNQPQHF.

A few counts support this clonotype. The V and J genes are TRBV12-3 or TRBV12-4 and TRBJ2-5, with 7 bases lining up with TRBD1. This CDR3 is built from 15 residues. V gave up 1 base and J gave up 4 bases; unmatched junction bases: 6. The DNA of the CDR3 is TGTGCCAGCAGTTTAGGAGGGGGCGGACGAGAGACCCAGTACTTC. Protein: CASSLGGGGRETQYF.

V is TRBV20-1 and J is TRBJ2-3; TRBD2 aligns across 7 bases. The CDR3 sequence is 17 residues long. Germline V gene sequence: CDR1 DFQATT, CDR2 SNEGSKA (reference sequence). Trimming took 3 bases from V and 10 from J; bases not matched to a gene: 22. CDR3 nucleotide sequence: TGCAGTGCTAGGCCCTTGGGGGGGGGTCCTCGGTTTGCCGCGCAGTATTTT. Translation: CSARPLGGGPRFAAQYF.

The V and J genes are TRBV20-1 and TRBJ1-5, with TRBD1 identical over 10 bases. The ends lost 0 bases at V and 6 bases at J; junction bases unmatched: 11. The germline V gene has CDR1 DFQATT and CDR2 SNEGSKA (reference sequence). The CDR3 contains 17 residues. The CDR3 spells CSARDGQTGGDSQPQHF. The DNA of the CDR3 is TGCAGTGCTAGAGATGGACAGACAGGGGGCGACTCTCAGCCCCAGCATTTT.

This clonotype has only one observation. The chain is built from TRBV20-1 and TRBJ1-2; D is uncertain. Germline-derived CDR1 and CDR2 are DFQATT and SNEGSKA (reference sequence). CDR3 length: 14 amino acids. Between the trimmed V and J ends, which lost 5 bases and 0 bases, there was a span of 13 bases. The CDR3 loop reads CSAEGGRANYGYTF. DNA for the CDR3: TGCAGTGCTGAGGGAGGCAGAGCTAACTATGGCTACACCTTC.

The V and J genes are TRBV2 and TRBJ2-3; tentatively, D is TRBD1 (6 bases). Germline V gene lookup returns CDR1 SNHLY and CDR2 FYNNEI. The CDR3 has 16 residues. The V end lost 5 bases, the J end lost 0 bases, and 15 bases lay between the germline ends. The CDR3 here is CASSRSGTGSTDTQYF. The CDR3 nucleotides read TGTGCCAGCAGTCGAAGTGGTACAGGGAGCACAGATACGCAGTATTTT. Full variable domain (missing parts from reference TRBV2 and TRBJ2-3): EPEVTQTPSHQVTQMGQEVILRCVPISNHLYFYWYRQILGQKVEFLVSFYNNEISEKSEIFDDQFSVERPDGSNFTLKIRSTKLEDSAMYFCASSRSGTGSTDTQYFGPGTRLTVL.

This clonotype was counted many times. The junction and the germline gene differ at one end; a read error may be behind it. The chain joins TRBV5-1 to TRBJ2-5; the D gene is possibly TRBD1 (6 bases). The CDR3 has 13 amino acids. Germline V gene sequence: CDR1 SGHRS, CDR2 YFSETQ. The CDR3 is CASSLRQGETQYF. The CDR3 DNA sequence: TGTGCCAGCAGCTTACGCCAGGGGGAGACCCAGTACTTC.

This clonotype was seen a few times. The chain is built from TRBV4-1 and TRBJ2-5; D remains unclear. Trimming stripped 1 base from V and 9 bases from J, with 21 bases between. There are 16 residues in the CDR3. The V gene's germline CDR1 is MGHRA and CDR2 YSYEKL. The CDR3 region is CASSQGGRAVFGSQYF. Written as DNA, the CDR3 is TGCGCCAGCAGCCAAGGGGGTCGGGCAGTCTTTGGGTCCCAGTACTTC.

This clonotype appeared many times. The V gene is TRBV10-3, the J gene TRBJ2-7; D is unclear. Germline CDR1 and CDR2: ENHRY and SYGVKD. The CDR3 totals 11 residues. The V end lost 4 bases, the J end lost 5 bases, and 6 bases lay between the germline ends. The CDR3 protein is CAISGVNEQYF. The CDR3, as DNA: TGTGCCATCAGTGGGGTTAACGAGCAGTACTTC.

This clonotype has more than one count but fewer than ten. This chain links TRBV7-9 with TRBJ2-5; 7 bases agree with TRBD1. Germline V lookup: CDR1 SEHNR, CDR2 FQNEAQ (reference sequence). V trimming: 4 bases; J trimming: 0 bases; junction bases outside the gene matches: 8. This CDR3 comprises 16 residues. As DNA, the CDR3 is TGTGCCAGCAGCTCGCGGACAGGACCGTACCAAGAGACCCAGTACTTC. This codes for CASSSRTGPYQETQYF.

The count of this clonotype is one. This chain connects TRBV7-2 to TRBJ2-3, with D hard to call. The CDR3 has 12 amino acids. The germline CDR1 and CDR2 sequences are SGHTA and FQGNSA. Deletions cut 1 base from V and 10 bases from J, with 9 bases between. In DNA form, the CDR3 reads TGTGCCAGCAGCTTAGTCGCCAATCCGCAGTATTTT. It is translated as CASSLVANPQYF.

The genes are TRBV4-1 and TRBJ1-1; tentatively, D is TRBD1 (6 bases). Germline V gene sequence: CDR1 MGHRA, CDR2 YSYEKL. The germline V and J ends were trimmed by 1 base and 2 bases, with 14 bases remaining between them. This CDR3 has 16 residues. The DNA of the CDR3 is TGCGCCAGCAGCCAAGCGGCGAACAGGGTAAACACTGAAGCTTTCTTT. This encodes CASSQAANRVNTEAFF.